The present TCR beta chain was sequenced within a study of blood T cell repertoires in COVID-19. Overall study: Sources were T cells, B-cell-depleted T cells, or PBMCs; the material itself was cDNA or gDNA.

This clone occurred once. Original processing methods: Quantification of nucleated cells was approximated via reference gene primer amplification. Data came from immunoSEQ multiplex PCR; TCRdb stores just in-frame clones and leaves some out. That table supplies the V and J calls and clone size; D and trimming were determined from the DNA. The sample lists over 25,000 clones; 85% were seen once. Losses at the gene ends were 9 bases for V and 2 bases for J; bases not matched to a gene: 6. This CDR3 has 13 amino acids. CDR1 is MDHEN and CDR2 is SYDVKM in the germline V gene. Sequences were obtained from peripheral blood. The origin of this receptor is a human donor in a cohort sampled during active COVID-19. The chain combines TRBV28 with TRBJ2-7; 8 bases agree with TRBD1. CDR3 coding DNA: TGTGCCAGTACCCGGACAGGGCCCTACGAGCAGTACTTC. Its translation: CASTRTGPYEQYF.